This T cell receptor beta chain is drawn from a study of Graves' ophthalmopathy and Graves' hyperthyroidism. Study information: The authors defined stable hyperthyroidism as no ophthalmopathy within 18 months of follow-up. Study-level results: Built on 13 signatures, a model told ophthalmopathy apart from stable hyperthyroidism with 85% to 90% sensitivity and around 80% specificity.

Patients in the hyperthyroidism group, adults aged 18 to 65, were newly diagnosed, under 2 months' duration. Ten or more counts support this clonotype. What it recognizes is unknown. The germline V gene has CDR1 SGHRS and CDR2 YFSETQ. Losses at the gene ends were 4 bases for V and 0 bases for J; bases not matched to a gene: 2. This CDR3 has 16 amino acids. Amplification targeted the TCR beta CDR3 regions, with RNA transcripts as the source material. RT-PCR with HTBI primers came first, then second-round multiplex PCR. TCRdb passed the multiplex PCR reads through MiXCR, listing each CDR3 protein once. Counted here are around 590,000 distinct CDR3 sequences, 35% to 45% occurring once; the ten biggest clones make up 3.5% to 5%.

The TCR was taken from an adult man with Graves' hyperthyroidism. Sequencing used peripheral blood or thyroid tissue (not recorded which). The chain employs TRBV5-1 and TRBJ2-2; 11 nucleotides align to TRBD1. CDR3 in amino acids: CASSVGQGANTGELFF. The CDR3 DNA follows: TGCGCCAGCAGCGTGGGACAGGGGGCGAACACCGGGGAGCTGTTTTTT.